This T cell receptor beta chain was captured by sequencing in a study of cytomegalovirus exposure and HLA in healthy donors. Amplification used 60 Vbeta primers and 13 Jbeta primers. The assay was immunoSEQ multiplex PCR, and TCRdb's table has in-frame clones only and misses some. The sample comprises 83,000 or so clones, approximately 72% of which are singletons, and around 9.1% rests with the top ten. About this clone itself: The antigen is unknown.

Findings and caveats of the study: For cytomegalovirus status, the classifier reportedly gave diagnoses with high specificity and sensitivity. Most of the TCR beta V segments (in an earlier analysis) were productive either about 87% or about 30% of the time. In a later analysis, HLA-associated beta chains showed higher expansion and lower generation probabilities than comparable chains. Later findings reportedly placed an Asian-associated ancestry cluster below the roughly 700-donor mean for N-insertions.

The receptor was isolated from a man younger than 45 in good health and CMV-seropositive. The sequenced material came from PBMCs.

The CDR3: CASSLGQPYEQYF. The CDR3 DNA is TGTGCCAGCAGCTTAGGACAGCCCTACGAGCAGTACTTC. The V call is TRBV7-7, the J call TRBJ2-5; tentative D call: TRBD1 (5 bases). The end of the DNA aligns better with TRBJ2-7, so the J call may be wrong. The length of the CDR3 is 13 residues. The germline V gene encodes CDR1 SSHAT and CDR2 FNYEAQ (reference sequence).